The clone carrying this T cell receptor (beta chain) showed up many times. The source of the sample is a study of Graves' ophthalmopathy and Graves' hyperthyroidism. The study amplified TCR beta CDR3 regions using RNA transcripts. The library came from an HTBI-primed first-round RT-PCR and a second-round multiplex PCR. TCRdb called the multiplex PCR reads again in MiXCR, with one record for every CDR3 protein. The table has a few hundred thousand distinct CDR3 sequences, about 17% seen once. The CDR3 is 15 residues long. The ends were cut back, 3 bases at V and 7 bases at J, with 13 bases in the middle. Germline V gives CDR1 SNHLY, CDR2 FYNNEI.

The sequencing sample was made of peripheral blood. This chain connects TRBV2 to TRBJ1-6; D unresolved. The clonotype was recovered from a woman aged 18-29 years with Graves' ophthalmopathy. DNA of the CDR3: TGTGCCAGCAGTGAGGAGATAATCCTCAATTCACCCCTCCACTTT. Its protein product is CASSEEIILNSPLHF.